The rows below give T cell receptor beta chains drawn from one sample of a study of blood T cells in healthy people across ages. In TCRdb, the 5' RACE reads were re-called with MiXCR into one record per CDR3 protein. This sample has roughly 800,000 distinct CDR3 sequences, with roughly 50% found just once. Material: blood. All receptors come from a young man in good health. CDR3s include the opening cysteine and the closing phenylalanine or tryptophan. Each record gives: V gene, J gene, D gene, clone size, CDR3 DNA, CDR3 protein. D genes are given only for firm matches. Only part of the rows carry a size: once, few, many, or a class if the clone is expanded.

v_gene: TRBV28
j_gene: TRBJ2-1
d_gene: TRBD1
abundance: .
CDR3nt: TGTGCCAGCAGCCCGGACAGGGGCCATGAGCAGTTCTTC
CDR3aa: CASSPDRGHEQFF

v_gene: TRBV6-5
j_gene: TRBJ2-3
d_gene: TRBD1
abundance: .
CDR3nt: TGTGCCAGCAGTTACGCCCGGGACAGGGGAGGAGATACGCAGTATTTT
CDR3aa: CASSYARDRGGDTQYF

v_gene: TRBV5-1
j_gene: TRBJ2-2
d_gene: .
abundance: few
CDR3nt: TGCGCCAGTACGCTTCTCCCAGCAATTCCTACCGGGGAGCTGTTTTTT
CDR3aa: CASTLLPAIPTGELFF

v_gene: TRBV7-9
j_gene: TRBJ2-5
d_gene: .
abundance: .
CDR3nt: TGTGCCAGCAGCTTAACGGTCCTCCCAGGCCAAGAGACCCAGTACTTC
CDR3aa: CASSLTVLPGQETQYF

v_gene: TRBV14
j_gene: TRBJ1-1
d_gene: .
abundance: .
CDR3nt: TGTGCCAGCAGCCAAGATTATCTCGGGTTGAAGAACACTGAAGCTTTCTTT
CDR3aa: CASSQDYLGLKNTEAFF

v_gene: TRBV30
j_gene: TRBJ1-6
d_gene: .
abundance: .
CDR3nt: TGTGCCTGGAGACCTCAGCATAATTCACCCCTCCACTTT
CDR3aa: CAWRPQHNSPLHF

v_gene: TRBV9
j_gene: TRBJ2-1
d_gene: .
abundance: few
CDR3nt: TGTGCCAGCAGCGCGAGCGGGACAGGCTCCTACAATGAGCAGTTCTTC
CDR3aa: CASSASGTGSYNEQFF

v_gene: TRBV5-6
j_gene: TRBJ2-1
d_gene: .
abundance: few
CDR3nt: TGTGCCAGCAGCTTCGGGGGAGCTAGGAATGAGCAGTTCTTC
CDR3aa: CASSFGGARNEQFF

v_gene: TRBV29-1
j_gene: TRBJ1-2
d_gene: .
abundance: .
CDR3nt: TGCAGCGTTGGGCGCAGCGGCACCTATGGCTACACCTTC
CDR3aa: CSVGRSGTYGYTF

v_gene: TRBV6-5
j_gene: TRBJ2-1
d_gene: .
abundance: .
CDR3nt: TGTGCCAGCAGTTATGGGCAGGGTGGCAATGAGCAGTTCTTC
CDR3aa: CASSYGQGGNEQFF

v_gene: TRBV2
j_gene: TRBJ1-4
d_gene: TRBD1
abundance: few
CDR3nt: TGTGCCACTACACGAGAGGGGGCTGGAGAAAAACTGTTTTTT
CDR3aa: CATTREGAGEKLFF

v_gene: TRBV4-2
j_gene: TRBJ2-7
d_gene: TRBD2
abundance: once
CDR3nt: TGTGCCAGCAGCCGAATTAGCGGGGGAGAACCCTACAATGAGCAGTACTTC
CDR3aa: CASSRISGGEPYNEQYF

v_gene: TRBV28
j_gene: TRBJ2-1
d_gene: TRBD2
abundance: many
CDR3nt: TGTGCCAGCAGTAACGGGAGGTGGGATGAGCAGTTCTTC
CDR3aa: CASSNGRWDEQFF

v_gene: TRBV12-3/TRBV12-4
j_gene: TRBJ2-5
d_gene: .
abundance: .
CDR3nt: TGTGCCAGCAGCTCCCTCGTGGTTAGCGAGACCCAGTACTTC
CDR3aa: CASSSLVVSETQYF

v_gene: TRBV6-5
j_gene: TRBJ1-2
d_gene: .
abundance: .
CDR3nt: TGTGCCAGCAGCTCCCGTGACGGACCTTATGGCTACACCTTC
CDR3aa: CASSSRDGPYGYTF

v_gene: TRBV29-1
j_gene: TRBJ2-4
d_gene: TRBD2
abundance: few
CDR3nt: TGCAGCGTTGTGGGGGGGAACATTCAGTACTTC
CDR3aa: CSVVGGNIQYF

v_gene: TRBV10-3
j_gene: TRBJ1-3
d_gene: .
abundance: .
CDR3nt: TGTGCCATCAGTGAAAGGGGAAACACCATATATTTT
CDR3aa: CAISERGNTIYF

v_gene: TRBV3-1
j_gene: TRBJ2-4
d_gene: .
abundance: .
CDR3nt: TGTGCCAGCAGCCCTGGGGGCGTAGGAGCCAAAAACATTCAGTACTTC
CDR3aa: CASSPGGVGAKNIQYF

v_gene: TRBV29-1
j_gene: TRBJ2-1
d_gene: .
abundance: .
CDR3nt: TGCAACGTCGCCGGGGGCCTAAACAATGAGCAGTTCTTC
CDR3aa: CNVAGGLNNEQFF

v_gene: TRBV3-1
j_gene: TRBJ1-6
d_gene: .
abundance: .
CDR3nt: TGTGCCAGCAGCCACGGAAACTCCTATAATTCACCCCTCCACTTT
CDR3aa: CASSHGNSYNSPLHF

v_gene: TRBV24-1
j_gene: TRBJ2-3
d_gene: TRBD2
abundance: .
CDR3nt: TGTGCCACCAGTGATTTGACTAGCGGGAGCACAGATACGCAGTATTTT
CDR3aa: CATSDLTSGSTDTQYF

v_gene: TRBV7-2
j_gene: TRBJ2-5
d_gene: .
abundance: .
CDR3nt: TGTGCCAGCAGCTTAGTTCGCACAGAGACCCAGTACTTC
CDR3aa: CASSLVRTETQYF

v_gene: TRBV28
j_gene: TRBJ2-4
d_gene: .
abundance: .
CDR3nt: TGTGCCAGCAGTTCGTCGTCAGGGTGGCAGTACTTC
CDR3aa: CASSSSSGWQYF

v_gene: TRBV27
j_gene: TRBJ2-1
d_gene: TRBD2
abundance: few
CDR3nt: TGTGCCAGCAGGGGGACTAGTCAAAATGAGCAGTTCTTC
CDR3aa: CASRGTSQNEQFF

v_gene: TRBV20-1
j_gene: TRBJ2-3
d_gene: .
abundance: .
CDR3nt: TGCAGTGCTAGGGGGACCCGGAGCACAGATACGCAGTATTTT
CDR3aa: CSARGTRSTDTQYF

v_gene: TRBV2
j_gene: TRBJ1-5
d_gene: .
abundance: .
CDR3nt: TGTGCCAGCAGTCGAAGAATTAGCAATCAGCCCCAGCATTTT
CDR3aa: CASSRRISNQPQHF

v_gene: TRBV4-3
j_gene: TRBJ2-7
d_gene: TRBD1
abundance: many
CDR3nt: TGCGCCAGCAGCCAAGACAGGGGGCTCTACGAGCAGTACTTC
CDR3aa: CASSQDRGLYEQYF

v_gene: TRBV6-5
j_gene: TRBJ2-5
d_gene: TRBD1
abundance: .
CDR3nt: TGTGCCAGCAGTTACAGACAGGGAGAGACCCAGTACTTC
CDR3aa: CASSYRQGETQYF

v_gene: TRBV20-1
j_gene: TRBJ2-3
d_gene: TRBD2
abundance: .
CDR3nt: TGCAGTGCTAGACCGGGGGGTCCCACAGATACGCAGTATTTT
CDR3aa: CSARPGGPTDTQYF